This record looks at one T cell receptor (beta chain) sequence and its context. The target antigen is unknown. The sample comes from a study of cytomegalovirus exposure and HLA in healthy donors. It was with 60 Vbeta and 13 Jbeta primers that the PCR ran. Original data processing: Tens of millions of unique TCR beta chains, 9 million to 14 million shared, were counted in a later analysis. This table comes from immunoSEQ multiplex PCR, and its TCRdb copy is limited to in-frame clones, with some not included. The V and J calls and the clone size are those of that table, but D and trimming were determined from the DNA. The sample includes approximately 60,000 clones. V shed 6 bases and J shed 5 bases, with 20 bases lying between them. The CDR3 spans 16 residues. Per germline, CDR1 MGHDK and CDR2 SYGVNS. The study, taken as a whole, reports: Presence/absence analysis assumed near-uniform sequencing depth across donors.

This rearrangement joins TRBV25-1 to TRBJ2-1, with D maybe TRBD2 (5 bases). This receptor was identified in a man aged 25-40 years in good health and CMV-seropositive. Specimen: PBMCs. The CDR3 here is CASSPVGLWTDNEQFF. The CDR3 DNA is TGTGCCAGCAGCCCGGTCGGCCTCTGGACTGACAATGAGCAGTTCTTC.